This entry concerns a single TCR beta chain. The sample is drawn from a study of monozygotic twins with inflammatory bowel disease. Whole blood that had not undergone T cell sorting provided the isolated total RNA. Eight reactions per sample, run separately, yielded cDNA. TCRdb reprocessed the 5' RACE reads; each CDR3 protein has one entry and no DNA is given. The sample table sets out over 200,000 distinct CDR3 sequences. The CDR3 has 13 residues. CDR1 is SGHDN and CDR2 is FVKESK in the germline V gene. This clonotype was sampled from a human donor with ulcerative colitis or Crohn's disease, or a healthy co-twin of an affected twin (not recorded which). The sequenced sample consisted of blood. V is TRBV14 and J is TRBJ2-1. CDR3 sequence reads: CASSQDLVTEQFF.